This T cell receptor (beta chain) stems from a study of T cells after yellow fever vaccination. V was trimmed by 5 bases and J by 4 bases, leaving 11 bases between them. Germline loops: CDR1 DFQATT, CDR2 SNEGSKA (reference sequence). The CDR3 spans 12 residues. TCR cDNA was made by 5'RACE template switching, adding a universal primer site and UMIs. A single record per CDR3 protein comes from TCRdb applying MiXCR to the 5' RACE reads. The sample lists hundreds of thousands of distinct CDR3 sequences, under 20% occurring once. The receptor comes from a man younger than 35 who received the YFV17D yellow fever vaccine. The chain recombines TRBV20-1 with TRBJ1-1, with D maybe TRBD1 (6 bases). Specimen: PBMCs, collected before the yellow fever booster vaccination. CDR3 sequence reads: CSAPRGPTEAFF. CDR3 DNA sequence: TGCAGTGCTCCACGGGGGCCCACTGAAGCTTTCTTT.